This T cell receptor beta chain was identified during a study of control samples from healthy donors and cancer patients. TCRdb's copy holds only in-frame clones and misses some; the assay was immunoSEQ multiplex PCR. The sample yields about 160,000 clones, 90% to 95% seen once. The V gene's germline CDR1 is KGHSH and CDR2 LQKENI. CDR3 size: 15 residues. V gave up 1 base and J gave up 8 bases, with 12 bases separating them. The sample taken for sequencing was blood. This TCR was sampled from a woman in her 30s in good health. This chain joins TRBV18 and TRBJ1-6; tentative D call: TRBD1 (5 bases). CDR3 bases: TGTGCCAGCTCACCACGGGCCAGGGCCGATTCACCCCTCCACTTT. This translates into CASSPRARADSPLHF.